The 19 T cell receptor beta chains below were found in one sample sequenced in a study of siplizumab effects on memory and regulatory T cells. TCRdb keeps only in-frame clones here, not all; method: immunoSEQ multiplex PCR. The table includes 70,000 or so clones, around nine tenths detected once. Sequencing input: Tregs sorted from blood. These receptors were collected from a human donor in good health.

The rearrangement links TRBV7-2 to TRBJ2-3, with D hard to call. Germline V gene sequence: CDR1 SGHTA, CDR2 FQGNSA. This CDR3 is built from 12 residues. Trimming stripped 8 bases from V and 9 bases from J, with 15 bases between. This CDR3 is CASGRIARTQYF. The CDR3 bases are TGTGCCAGCGGCCGAATTGCTCGAACGCAGTATTTT.

This rearrangement joins TRBV30 to TRBJ1-5; 8 nucleotides match TRBD1. Germline assignment: CDR1 GTSNPN and CDR2 SVGIG (reference sequence). The CDR3 is 14 residues long. The J segment lost 9 bases and the V segment lost 2 bases, leaving 9 bases of the junction unmatched. CDR3 sequence reads: CAWSRQGPQGPQHF. CDR3 DNA: TGTGCCTGGAGTCGACAGGGGCCCCAGGGGCCCCAGCATTTT.

The V and J genes are TRBV15 and TRBJ2-3; 9 bases are a match to TRBD2. Germline loops: CDR1 LNHNV, CDR2 YYDKDF (reference sequence). V shed 4 bases and J 3 bases; nucleotides not matched to a gene: 2. This CDR3 comprises 14 residues. CDR3 region: CATSNLAGTDTQYF. The DNA for the CDR3 is TGTGCCACCAGCAACCTAGCGGGAACAGATACGCAGTATTTT.

This clone was observed a few times. This chain uses TRBV7-8 with TRBJ1-5; the D gene is possibly TRBD1 (6 bases). The CDR3 is 14 amino acids. CDR1 is SGHVS and CDR2 is FQNEAQ in the germline V gene. V lost 5 bases and J 11 bases, leaving 19 bases between the germline ends. CDR3 coding DNA: TGTGCCAGCAGCCCGACAGGACTGGTTGGGGCCCAGCATTTT. Translating gives CASSPTGLVGAQHF.

This chain uses TRBV10-3 with TRBJ2-7; 10 nucleotides line up with TRBD1. The J segment lost 2 bases and the V segment lost 10 bases, leaving 5 bases of the junction unmatched. Per the germline V gene, CDR1 is ENHRY and CDR2 is SYGVKD. The CDR3 extends over 13 amino acids. The DNA for the CDR3 is TGTGCCAGTTCCGGGACAGGGGCCTACGAGCAGTACTTC. Its translation: CASSGTGAYEQYF.

The CDR3 protein is CASSAKGTGLLAGELFF. The CDR3 bases are TGTGCCAGCAGCGCCAAAGGGACAGGGTTATTAGCCGGGGAGCTGTTTTTT. This chain uses TRBV5-4 with TRBJ2-2, with 9 positions matching TRBD1. This CDR3 has 17 residues. The ends lost 4 bases at V and 6 bases at J; junction bases unmatched: 13. CDR1 is SGHNT, CDR2 YYREEE, per germline (reference sequence).

The rearrangement links TRBV6-1 to TRBJ2-7; no clear D gene. Trimming cost V 5 bases and J 7 bases, with 9 bases left between them. The CDR3 spans 11 residues. Per the germline V gene, CDR1 is MNHNS and CDR2 is SASEGT. CDR3 protein: CASSSRREQYF. The CDR3 nucleotides read TGTGCCAGCAGTTCCCGGCGGGAGCAGTACTTC.

This clone occurred a few times. The chain employs TRBV11-3 and TRBJ2-5; the match to TRBD2 covers 8 bases. V dropped 5 bases and J dropped 5; count of bases not matched to a gene: 4. This CDR3 has 13 amino acids. Per germline, CDR1 SGHNT and CDR2 YENEEA. Here the CDR3 DNA reads TGTGCCAGCAGCCTAGGACTAGCCGAGACCCAGTACTTC. Translating it yields CASSLGLAETQYF.

This chain's CDR3 is CASSLQASNQPQHF. In DNA, the CDR3 is TGTGCCAGCAGCTTACAGGCTAGCAATCAGCCCCAGCATTTT. The chain carries TRBV7-2 and TRBJ1-5, with D uncertain. Trimming left V 2 bases short and J 0 bases short, with 5 bases between. CDR1 and CDR2 (germline): SGHTA, FQGNSA. CDR3 length: 14 amino acids.

The chain uses TRBV25-1 and TRBJ2-5; 10 bases are a match to TRBD2. Per germline, CDR1 MGHDK and CDR2 SYGVNS. The CDR3 is 14 residues long. Trimming at V came to 3 bases and at J to 5 bases, leaving 3 bases not matched to a gene. Here the CDR3 reads CASSDTSGTETQYF. The CDR3 DNA reads as TGTGCCAGCAGTGATACTAGCGGGACTGAGACCCAGTACTTC. The variable domain in full, with the rest retrieved from reference TRBV25-1 and TRBJ2-5, is EADIYQTPRYLVIGTGKKITLECSQTMGHDKMYWYQQDPGMELHLIHYSYGVNSTEKGDLSSESTVSRIRTEHFPLTLESARPSHTSQYLCASSDTSGTETQYFGPGTRLLVL.

This chain joins TRBV6-6 and TRBJ1-5, with a weak D call TRBD1 (5 bases). The CDR3 totals 14 residues. Trimming pared 8 bases from V and 15 bases from J, leaving 26 bases between. CDR1 and CDR2 (germline): MNHNY, SVGAGI (reference sequence). The chain's CDR3 is CASARGTKIPALHF. In DNA, the CDR3 is TGTGCCAGCGCTCGTGGGACGAAAATTCCGGCGCTGCATTTT.

The V call is TRBV30, the J call TRBJ1-2; TRBD1 is a possible D gene (5 bases). The CDR3 length is 12 residues. Germline loops: CDR1 GTSNPN, CDR2 SVGIG (reference sequence). Trimming shortened V by 5 bases and J by 4 bases, and 11 bases separated the two germline ends. The CDR3 loop reads CAWARGIYGYTF. DNA of the CDR3: TGTGCCTGGGCAAGGGGCATCTATGGCTACACCTTC.

This chain links TRBV6-5 with TRBJ2-1, with TRBD2 matching 8 bases. V shed 6 bases, J shed 8 bases, and the junction held 6 bases outside the gene matches. This CDR3 is 13 amino acids long. CDR1 MNHEY and CDR2 SVGAGI come from the germline V gene. CDR3 amino acids: CASRLAGSYEQFF. CDR3 DNA: TGTGCCAGCAGGTTAGCGGGGTCATATGAGCAGTTCTTC.

Only one count was recorded for this clone. The chain carries TRBV4-2 and TRBJ2-3; D is unclear. CDR3 length equals 14 residues. CDR1 LGHNA and CDR2 YNFKEQ come from the germline V gene. Trimming took off 0 bases at V and 3 bases at J, with 7 bases between the two ends. CDR3 loop: CASSQEWRTDTQYF. The CDR3 region has the DNA TGTGCCAGCAGCCAAGAGTGGAGAACAGATACGCAGTATTTT.

Written as DNA, the CDR3 is TGTGCCAGCAGTGGGGGGCCCGAGGGTGAGCAGTACTTC. Its protein is CASSGGPEGEQYF. The chain couples TRBV2 to TRBJ2-7; weak D call: TRBD1 (6 bases). CDR3 length: 13 residues. Germline V CDR1 and CDR2: SNHLY, FYNNEI. Trimming pared 4 bases from V and 7 bases from J, leaving 14 bases between.

This chain connects TRBV5-1 to TRBJ2-3, with 13 bases matching TRBD2. The CDR3 consists of 14 residues. Germline lookup yields CDR1 SGHRS and CDR2 YFSETQ. V shed 9 bases, J shed 5 bases, and the junction held 6 bases outside the gene matches. Written as DNA, the CDR3 is TGCGCCACCACTAGCGGGAGGGCAGGAGATACGCAGTATTTT. As protein: CATTSGRAGDTQYF.

The rearrangement joins TRBV7-6 to TRBJ2-5; 14 bases match TRBD2. With 10 bases clipped from V and 3 bases from J, the junction kept 7 bases outside the gene matches. CDR3 length: 15 amino acids. In germline, CDR1 is SGHVS, CDR2 FNYEAQ. The CDR3 here is CAIGTSGRIKETQYF. DNA for the CDR3: TGTGCCATCGGGACTAGCGGGAGAATAAAAGAGACCCAGTACTTC.

This chain links TRBV10-3 with TRBJ2-1, with TRBD2 matching over 8 bases. V dropped 10 bases and J dropped 9; count of bases not matched to a gene: 11. Germline V lookup: CDR1 ENHRY, CDR2 SYGVKD. This CDR3 is built from 13 residues. CDR3 nucleotide sequence: TGTGCCACGTCGGGAGGGCTTGTGAGTGAGCAGTTCTTC. It is translated as CATSGGLVSEQFF.

This chain links TRBV6-5 with TRBJ2-1, with TRBD2 matching over 7 bases. The CDR3 loop spans 16 amino acids. From germline, CDR1 is MNHEY and CDR2 SVGAGI. The V and J ends lost 4 bases and 0 bases, in that order; junction bases with no gene match: 6. In DNA, the CDR3 is TGTGCCAGCAGTTCTCTAGCGGTTATCTCCTACAATGAGCAGTTCTTC. It codes for CASSSLAVISYNEQFF.